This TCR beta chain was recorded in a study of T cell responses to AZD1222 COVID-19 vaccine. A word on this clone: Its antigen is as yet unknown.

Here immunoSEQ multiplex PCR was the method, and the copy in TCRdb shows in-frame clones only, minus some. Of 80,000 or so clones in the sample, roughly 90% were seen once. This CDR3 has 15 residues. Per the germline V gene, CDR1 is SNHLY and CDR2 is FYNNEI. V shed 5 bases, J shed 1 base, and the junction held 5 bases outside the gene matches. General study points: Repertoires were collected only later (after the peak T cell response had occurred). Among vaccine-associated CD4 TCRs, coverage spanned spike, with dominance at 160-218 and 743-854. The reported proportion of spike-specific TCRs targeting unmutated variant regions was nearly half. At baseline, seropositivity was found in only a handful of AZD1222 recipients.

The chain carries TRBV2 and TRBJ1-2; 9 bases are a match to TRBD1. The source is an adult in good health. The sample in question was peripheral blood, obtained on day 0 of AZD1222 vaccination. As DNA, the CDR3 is TGTGCCAGCAGTTACGGGACAGGGAATAACTATGGCTACACCTTC. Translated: CASSYGTGNNYGYTF. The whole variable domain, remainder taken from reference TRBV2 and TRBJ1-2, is EPEVTQTPSHQVTQMGQEVILRCVPISNHLYFYWYRQILGQKVEFLVSFYNNEISEKSEIFDDQFSVERPDGSNFTLKIRSTKLEDSAMYFCASSYGTGNNYGYTFGSGTRLTVV.